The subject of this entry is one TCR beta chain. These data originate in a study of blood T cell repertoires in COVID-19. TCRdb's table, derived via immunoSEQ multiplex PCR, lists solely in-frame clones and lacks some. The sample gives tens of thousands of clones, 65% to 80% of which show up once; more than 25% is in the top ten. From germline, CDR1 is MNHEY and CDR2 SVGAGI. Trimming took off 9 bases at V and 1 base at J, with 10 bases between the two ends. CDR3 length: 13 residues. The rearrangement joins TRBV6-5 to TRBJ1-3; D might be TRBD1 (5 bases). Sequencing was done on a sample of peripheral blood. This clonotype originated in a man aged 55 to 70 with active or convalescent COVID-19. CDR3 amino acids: CASEQESGNTIYF. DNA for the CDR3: TGTGCCAGTGAACAGGAGTCTGGAAACACCATATATTTT.